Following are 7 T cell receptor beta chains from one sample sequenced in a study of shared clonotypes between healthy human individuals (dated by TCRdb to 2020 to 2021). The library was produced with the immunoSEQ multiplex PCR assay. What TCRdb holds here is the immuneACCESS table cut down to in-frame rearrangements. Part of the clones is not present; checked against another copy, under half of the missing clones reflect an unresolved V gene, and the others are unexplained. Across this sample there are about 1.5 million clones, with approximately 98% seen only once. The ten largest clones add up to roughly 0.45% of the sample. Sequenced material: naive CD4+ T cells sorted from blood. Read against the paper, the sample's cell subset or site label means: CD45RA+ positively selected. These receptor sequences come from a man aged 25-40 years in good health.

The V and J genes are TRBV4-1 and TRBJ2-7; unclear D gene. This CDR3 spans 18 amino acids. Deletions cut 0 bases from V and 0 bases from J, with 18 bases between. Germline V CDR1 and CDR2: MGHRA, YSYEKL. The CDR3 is CASSQDPALIQTSYEQYF. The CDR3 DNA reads TGCGCCAGCAGCCAAGATCCGGCTCTTATACAAACCTCCTACGAGCAGTACTTC.

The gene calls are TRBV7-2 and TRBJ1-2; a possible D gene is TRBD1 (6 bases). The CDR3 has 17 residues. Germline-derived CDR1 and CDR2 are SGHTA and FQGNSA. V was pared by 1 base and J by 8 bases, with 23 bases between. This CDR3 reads CASSLEAGQGSGPGYTF. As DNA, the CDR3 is TGTGCCAGCAGCTTAGAAGCCGGTCAGGGGAGCGGTCCGGGCTACACCTTC.

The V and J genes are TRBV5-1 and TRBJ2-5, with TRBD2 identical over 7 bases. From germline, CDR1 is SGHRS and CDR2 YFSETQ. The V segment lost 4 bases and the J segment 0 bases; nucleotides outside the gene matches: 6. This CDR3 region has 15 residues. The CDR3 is CASSGGVSYQETQYF. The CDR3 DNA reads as TGCGCCAGCAGCGGGGGGGTGTCGTACCAAGAGACCCAGTACTTC.

CDR3 loop: CASSSRGQKSYEQYF. The CDR3 DNA is TGCGCCAGCAGCTCCCGCGGACAGAAGTCCTACGAGCAGTACTTC. The V gene is TRBV5-1, the J gene TRBJ2-7, with D perhaps matching TRBD1 (6 bases). This CDR3 has 15 residues. Trimming took 3 bases from V and 1 from J, leaving 14 bases between them. From germline, CDR1 is SGHRS and CDR2 YFSETQ.

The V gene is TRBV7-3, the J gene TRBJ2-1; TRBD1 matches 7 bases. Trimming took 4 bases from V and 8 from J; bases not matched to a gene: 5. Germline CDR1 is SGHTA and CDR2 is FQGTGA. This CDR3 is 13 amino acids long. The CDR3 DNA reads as TGTGCCAGCAGCTCGACAGGGCTCGATGAGCAGTTCTTC. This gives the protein CASSSTGLDEQFF.

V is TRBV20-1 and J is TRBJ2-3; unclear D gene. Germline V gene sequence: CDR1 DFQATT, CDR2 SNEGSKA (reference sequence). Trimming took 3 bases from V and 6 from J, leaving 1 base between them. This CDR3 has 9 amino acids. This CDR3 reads CSASDTQYF. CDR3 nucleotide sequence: TGCAGTGCTAGTGATACGCAGTATTTT.

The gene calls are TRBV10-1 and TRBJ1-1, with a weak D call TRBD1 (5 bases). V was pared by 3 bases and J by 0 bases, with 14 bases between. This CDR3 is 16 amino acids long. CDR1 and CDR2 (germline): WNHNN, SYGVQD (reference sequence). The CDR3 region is CASSDSKGLMNTEAFF. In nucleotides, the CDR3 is TGCGCCAGCAGTGACTCCAAGGGGCTTATGAACACTGAAGCTTTCTTT.